The clone carrying this T cell receptor beta chain turned up a few times. Next came a second PCR, run for 7 to 11 cycles, which used a sample-barcoded 5' primer along with a J-beta primer mix. TCRdb reanalysed the 5' RACE reads using MiXCR and keeps one entry per CDR3 protein. The profile covers nearly 800,000 distinct CDR3 sequences, with roughly 25% appearing a single time and roughly 3.8% taken by the ten largest. This sample was taken from a study of blood T cells in healthy people across ages. Germline V CDR1 and CDR2: LNHNV, YYDKDF (reference sequence). The ends were cut back, 1 base at V and 1 base at J, with 5 bases in the middle. CDR3 size: 14 residues. These same records also appear under a second study, on T cells of mothers and their children.

The source material was blood. The chain uses TRBV15 and TRBJ1-5; D may be TRBD1 (5 bases). The clonotype was recovered from a boy younger than 18 in good health. CDR3 nucleotide sequence: TGTGCCACCAGCAGAGGGGACAGCAATCAGCCCCAGCATTTT. Translating it yields CATSRGDSNQPQHF.